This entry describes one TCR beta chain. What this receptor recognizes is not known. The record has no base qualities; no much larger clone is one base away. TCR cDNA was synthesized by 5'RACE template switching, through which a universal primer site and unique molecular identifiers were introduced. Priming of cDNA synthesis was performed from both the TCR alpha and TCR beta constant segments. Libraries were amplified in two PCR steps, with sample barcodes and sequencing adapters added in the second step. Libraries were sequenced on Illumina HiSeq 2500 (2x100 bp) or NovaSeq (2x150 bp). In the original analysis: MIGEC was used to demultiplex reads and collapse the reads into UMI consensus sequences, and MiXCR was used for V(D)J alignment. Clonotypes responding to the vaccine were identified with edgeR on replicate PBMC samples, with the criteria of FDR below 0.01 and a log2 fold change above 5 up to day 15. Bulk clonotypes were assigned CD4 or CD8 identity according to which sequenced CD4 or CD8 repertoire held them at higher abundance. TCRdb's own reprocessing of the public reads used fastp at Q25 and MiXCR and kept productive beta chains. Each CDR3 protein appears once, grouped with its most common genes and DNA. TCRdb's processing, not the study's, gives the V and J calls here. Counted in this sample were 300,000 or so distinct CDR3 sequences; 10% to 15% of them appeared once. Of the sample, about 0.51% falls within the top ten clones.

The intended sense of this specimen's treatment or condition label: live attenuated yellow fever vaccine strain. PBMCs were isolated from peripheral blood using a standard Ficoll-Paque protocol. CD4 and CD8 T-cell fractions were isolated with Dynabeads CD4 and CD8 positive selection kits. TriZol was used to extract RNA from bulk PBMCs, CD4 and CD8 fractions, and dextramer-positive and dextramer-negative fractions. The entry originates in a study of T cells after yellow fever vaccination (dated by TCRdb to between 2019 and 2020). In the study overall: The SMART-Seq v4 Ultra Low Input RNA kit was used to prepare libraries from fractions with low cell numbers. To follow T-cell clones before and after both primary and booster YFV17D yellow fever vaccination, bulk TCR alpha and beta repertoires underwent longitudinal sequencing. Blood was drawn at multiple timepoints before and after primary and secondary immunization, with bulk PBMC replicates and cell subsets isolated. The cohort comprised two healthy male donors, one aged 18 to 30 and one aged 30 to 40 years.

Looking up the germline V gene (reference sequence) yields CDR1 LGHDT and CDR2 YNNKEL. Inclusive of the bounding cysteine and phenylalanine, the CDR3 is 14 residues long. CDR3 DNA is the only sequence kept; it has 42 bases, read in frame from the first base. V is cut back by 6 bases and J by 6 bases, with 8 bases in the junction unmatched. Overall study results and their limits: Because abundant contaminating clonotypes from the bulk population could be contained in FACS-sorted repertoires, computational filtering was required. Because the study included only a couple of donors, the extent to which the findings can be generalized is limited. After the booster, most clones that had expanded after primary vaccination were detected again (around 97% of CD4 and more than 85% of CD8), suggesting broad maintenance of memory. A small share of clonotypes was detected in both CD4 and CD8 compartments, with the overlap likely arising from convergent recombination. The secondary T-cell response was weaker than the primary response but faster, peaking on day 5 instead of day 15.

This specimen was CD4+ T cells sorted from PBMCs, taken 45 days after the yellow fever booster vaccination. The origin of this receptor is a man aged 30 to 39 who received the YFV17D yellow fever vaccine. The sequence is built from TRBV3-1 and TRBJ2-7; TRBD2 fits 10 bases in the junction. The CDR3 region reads CASSRGASGSEQYF. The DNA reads TGTGCCAGCAGTCGGGGGGCTAGCGGGAGCGAGCAGTACTTC.